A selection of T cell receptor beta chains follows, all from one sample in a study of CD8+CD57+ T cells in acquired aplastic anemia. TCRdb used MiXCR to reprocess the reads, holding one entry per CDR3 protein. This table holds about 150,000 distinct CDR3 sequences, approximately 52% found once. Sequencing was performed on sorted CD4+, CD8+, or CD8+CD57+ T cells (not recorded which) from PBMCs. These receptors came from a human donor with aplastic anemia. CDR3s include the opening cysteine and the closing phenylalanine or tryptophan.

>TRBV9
CASSVDTGGTDTQYF
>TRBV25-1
CASFEGLFTYEQYF
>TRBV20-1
CSGRGTGEYYSYGYTF
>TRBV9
CASSVSGAGNTIYF
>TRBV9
CASSSTVVARETQYF
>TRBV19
CASIESGVYNSPLHF
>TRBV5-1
CASSDFDRGLQETQYF
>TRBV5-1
CASSFAGAGSYNEQFF
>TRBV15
CATSRARTGNYGYTF
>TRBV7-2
CASSLGGGGQHEQFF
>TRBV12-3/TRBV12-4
CASSFGDTQYF
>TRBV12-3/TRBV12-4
CASSPGQVAYGYTF
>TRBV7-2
CASSSTRQGRLNEQFF
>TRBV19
CASRSTGEPYGYTF
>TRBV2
CASDPGGGSYNEQFF
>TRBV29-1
CSGTGALNTEAFF
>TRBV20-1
CSAPGQGTEQYF
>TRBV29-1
CSVTGGNFYEQYF
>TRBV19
CASSPPLGPGELFF
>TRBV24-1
CATSDWRGGEQYF
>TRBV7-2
CASSQYPEDTQYF
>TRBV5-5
CASSLGGLNYEQYF
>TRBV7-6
CASSGPGLAGLTDTQYF
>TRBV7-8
CAIQGVEGYTF
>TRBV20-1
CSARDERGGRANVLTF
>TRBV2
CASRTSWVRDTQYF
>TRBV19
CARSQDGGYNEQFF
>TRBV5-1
CASSSGSENEQYF
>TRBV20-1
CSASIFGELFF
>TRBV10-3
CAIKGSYNEQFF
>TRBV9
CASSTSTRAGANVLTF
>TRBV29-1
CSTDRGRTEAFF
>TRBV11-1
CASSHAAGAPTYEQYF
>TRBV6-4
CASSDSDRGTEAFF
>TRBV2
CASIGQPYSYEQYF
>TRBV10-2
CASSESGGGEEKLFF
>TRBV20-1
CSARDRRFSYEQYF
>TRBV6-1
CASSERGTNSYEQYF
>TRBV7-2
CASSPSPHEQYF
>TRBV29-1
CSVEWAGGNNEQFF
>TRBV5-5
CASSFQGPSSYEQYF
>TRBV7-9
CASSLRTEAFF
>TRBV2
CASRSSGSYNEQFF